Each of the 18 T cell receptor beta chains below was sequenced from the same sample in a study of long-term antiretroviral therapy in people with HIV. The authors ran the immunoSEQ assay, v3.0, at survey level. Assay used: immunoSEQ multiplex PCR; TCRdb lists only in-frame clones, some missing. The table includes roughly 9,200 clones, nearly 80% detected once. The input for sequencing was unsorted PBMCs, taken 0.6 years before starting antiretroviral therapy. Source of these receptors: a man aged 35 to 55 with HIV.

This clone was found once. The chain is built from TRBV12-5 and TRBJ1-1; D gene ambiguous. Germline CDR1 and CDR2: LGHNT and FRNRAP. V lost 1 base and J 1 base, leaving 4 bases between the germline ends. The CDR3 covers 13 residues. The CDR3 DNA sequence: TGTGCTAGTGGTTTGGGGAAGAACACTGAAGCTTTCTTT. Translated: CASGLGKNTEAFF.

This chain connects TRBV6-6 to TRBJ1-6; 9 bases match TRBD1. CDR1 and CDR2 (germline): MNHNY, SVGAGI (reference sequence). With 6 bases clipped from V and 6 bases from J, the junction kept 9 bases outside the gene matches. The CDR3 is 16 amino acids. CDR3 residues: CASRLDRGVGNSPLHF. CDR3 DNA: TGTGCCAGCAGACTCGACAGGGGGGTGGGTAATTCACCCCTCCACTTT.

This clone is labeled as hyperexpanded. The DNA of the CDR3 is TGTGCCAGCAGCTTGAGACAGGGGTACTACGAGCAGTACTTC. It is translated as CASSLRQGYYEQYF. The chain combines TRBV5-5 with TRBJ2-7; TRBD1 agrees at 8 bases. This CDR3 has 14 residues. J lost 3 bases, V lost 1 base, and 3 bases had no gene match. Germline CDR1 reads SGHKS; CDR2 reads YYEKEE (reference sequence).

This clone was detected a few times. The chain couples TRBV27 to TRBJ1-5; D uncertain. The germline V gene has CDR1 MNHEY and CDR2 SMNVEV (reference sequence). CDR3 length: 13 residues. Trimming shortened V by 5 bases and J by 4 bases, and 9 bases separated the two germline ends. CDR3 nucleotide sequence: TGTGCCAGCAGTCCGCTCGGGAATCAGCCCCAGCATTTT. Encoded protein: CASSPLGNQPQHF.

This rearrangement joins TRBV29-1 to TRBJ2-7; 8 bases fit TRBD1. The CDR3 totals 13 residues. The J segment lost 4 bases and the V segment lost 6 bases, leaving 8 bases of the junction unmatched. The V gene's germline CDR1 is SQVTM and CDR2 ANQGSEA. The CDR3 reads CSVADRDWYEQYF. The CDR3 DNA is TGCAGCGTCGCGGACAGGGACTGGTACGAGCAGTACTTC.

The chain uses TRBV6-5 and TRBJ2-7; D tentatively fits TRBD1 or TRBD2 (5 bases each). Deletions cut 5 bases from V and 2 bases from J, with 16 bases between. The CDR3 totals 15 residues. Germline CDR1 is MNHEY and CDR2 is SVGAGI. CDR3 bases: TGTGCCAGCAGTCCCCCCCGGGTGGGGGCCTACGAGCAGTACTTC. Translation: CASSPPRVGAYEQYF.

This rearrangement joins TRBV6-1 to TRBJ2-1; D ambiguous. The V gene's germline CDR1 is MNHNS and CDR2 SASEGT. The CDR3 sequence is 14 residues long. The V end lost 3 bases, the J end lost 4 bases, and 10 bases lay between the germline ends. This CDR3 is CASSEEEEYNEQFF. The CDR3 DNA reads TGTGCCAGCAGTGAGGAAGAGGAGTACAATGAGCAGTTCTTC.

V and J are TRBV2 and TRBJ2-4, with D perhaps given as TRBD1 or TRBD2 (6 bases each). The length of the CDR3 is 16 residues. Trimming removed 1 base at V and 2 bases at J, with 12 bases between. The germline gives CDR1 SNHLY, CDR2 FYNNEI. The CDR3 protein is CASSEGRGGSKNIQYF. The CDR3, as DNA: TGTGCCAGCAGTGAAGGTAGAGGGGGGTCCAAAAACATTCAGTACTTC.

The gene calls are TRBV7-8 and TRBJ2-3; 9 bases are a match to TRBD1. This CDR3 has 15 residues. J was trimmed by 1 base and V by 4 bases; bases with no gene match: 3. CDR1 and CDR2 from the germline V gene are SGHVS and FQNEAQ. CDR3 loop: CASSSRTGGTDTQYF. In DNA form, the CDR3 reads TGTGCCAGCAGCTCCAGGACAGGGGGCACAGATACGCAGTATTTT.

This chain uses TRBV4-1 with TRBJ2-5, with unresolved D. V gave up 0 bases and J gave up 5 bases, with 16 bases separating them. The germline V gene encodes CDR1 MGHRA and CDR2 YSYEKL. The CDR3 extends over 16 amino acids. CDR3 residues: CASSQDRHSSPETQYF. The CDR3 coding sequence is TGCGCCAGCAGCCAAGACCGCCACAGCTCTCCCGAGACCCAGTACTTC.

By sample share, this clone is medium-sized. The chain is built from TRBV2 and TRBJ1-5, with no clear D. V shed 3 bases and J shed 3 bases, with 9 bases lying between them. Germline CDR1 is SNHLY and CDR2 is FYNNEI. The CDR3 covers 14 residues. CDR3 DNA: TGTGCCAGCAGTGACCCGGGGTACAATCAGCCCCAGCATTTT. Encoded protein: CASSDPGYNQPQHF.

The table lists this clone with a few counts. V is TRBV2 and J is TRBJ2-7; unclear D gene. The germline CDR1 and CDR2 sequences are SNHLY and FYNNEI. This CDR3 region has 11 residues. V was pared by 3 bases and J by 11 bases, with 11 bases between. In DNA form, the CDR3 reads TGTGCCAGCAGTGATTTAGGTGTCAAGTACTTC. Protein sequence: CASSDLGVKYF.

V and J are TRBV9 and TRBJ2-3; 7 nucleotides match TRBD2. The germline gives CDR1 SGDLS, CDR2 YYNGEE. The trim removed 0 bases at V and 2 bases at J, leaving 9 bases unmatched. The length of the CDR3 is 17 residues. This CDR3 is CASSVGGGLSVTDTQYF. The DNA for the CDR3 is TGTGCCAGCAGCGTAGGGGGGGGACTCTCAGTCACAGATACGCAGTATTTT. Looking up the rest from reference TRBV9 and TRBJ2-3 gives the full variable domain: DSGVTQTPKHLITATGQRVTLRCSPRSGDLSVYWYQQSLDQGLQFLIQYYNGEERAKGNILERFSAQQFPDLHSELNLSSLELGDSALYFCASSVGGGLSVTDTQYFGPGTRLTVL.

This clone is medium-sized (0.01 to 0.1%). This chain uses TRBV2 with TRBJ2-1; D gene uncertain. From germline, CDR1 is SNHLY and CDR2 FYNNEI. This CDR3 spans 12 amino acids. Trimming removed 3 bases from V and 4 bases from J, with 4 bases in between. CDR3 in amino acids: CASSESYNEQFF. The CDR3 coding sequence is TGTGCCAGCAGTGAGAGTTACAATGAGCAGTTCTTC.

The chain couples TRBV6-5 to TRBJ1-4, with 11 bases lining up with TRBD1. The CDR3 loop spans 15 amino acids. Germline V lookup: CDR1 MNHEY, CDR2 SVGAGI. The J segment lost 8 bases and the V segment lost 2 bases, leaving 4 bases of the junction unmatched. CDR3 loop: CASSYGGTGGEKLFF. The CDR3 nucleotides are TGTGCCAGCAGTTACGGTGGGACAGGGGGGGAAAAACTGTTTTTT.

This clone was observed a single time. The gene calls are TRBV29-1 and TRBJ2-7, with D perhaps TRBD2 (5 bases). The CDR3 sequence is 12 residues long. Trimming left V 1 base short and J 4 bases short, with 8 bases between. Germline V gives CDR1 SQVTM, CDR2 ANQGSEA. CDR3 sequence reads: CSVEGERYEQYF. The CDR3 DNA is TGCAGCGTTGAAGGGGAGAGGTACGAGCAGTACTTC.

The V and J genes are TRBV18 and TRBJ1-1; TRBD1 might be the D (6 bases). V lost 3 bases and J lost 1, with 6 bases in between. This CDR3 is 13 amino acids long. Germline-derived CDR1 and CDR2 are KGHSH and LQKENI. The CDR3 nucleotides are TGTGCCAGCTCACCGGGACAGAACACTGAAGCTTTCTTT. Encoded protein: CASSPGQNTEAFF.

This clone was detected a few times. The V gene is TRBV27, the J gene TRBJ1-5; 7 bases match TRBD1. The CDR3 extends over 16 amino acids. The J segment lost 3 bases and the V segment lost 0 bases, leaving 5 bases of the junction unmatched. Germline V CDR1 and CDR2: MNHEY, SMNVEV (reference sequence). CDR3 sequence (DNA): TGTGCCAGCAGTTTATCCGGGACAGTTCCCAATCAGCCCCAGCATTTT. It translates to CASSLSGTVPNQPQHF.